This entry is about one T cell receptor beta chain. What it binds is unknown. These data are taken from a study of blood T cells in healthy people across ages. Study results and limitations: Estimated diversity across one million T cells was deemed an underestimate. Among long-lived donors, naive CD4+ cells were more numerous and diversity higher than in aged donors.

PCR was performed a second time for about 7 to 11 cycles using a sample-barcoded 5' primer and a J-beta primer mix. TCRdb re-analysed the 5' RACE reads in MiXCR, keeping a single row per CDR3 protein. The sample includes approximately 1.5 million distinct CDR3 sequences, 30% to 40% of them seen just once. Per-sample yields of isolated PBMCs were at least 6.5 million. The clonotype originates from a woman aged 25-40 years in good health. The sample comprised blood.

The CDR3 spells CASSPDGQGYQPQHF. The DNA for the CDR3 is TGCGCCAGCAGCCCAGACGGACAGGGGTATCAGCCCCAGCATTTT. V is TRBV4-1 and J is TRBJ1-5; the match to TRBD1 covers 9 bases. The V segment lost 4 bases and the J segment 5 bases; nucleotides outside the gene matches: 6. The germline V gene has CDR1 MGHRA and CDR2 YSYEKL. This CDR3 comprises 15 residues.